These 8 T cell receptor beta chains were sequenced from one sample in a study of T cells in Graves' hyperthyroidism and ophthalmopathy. Amplification of TCR beta CDR3 regions used RNA as the template. TCR CDR3 underwent first-round RT-PCR with the HTBI primer set. TCRdb used MiXCR to reprocess the multiplex PCR reads, holding one entry per CDR3 protein. The sample lists about 580,000 distinct CDR3 sequences, around 14% occurring once. Sequenced sample: blood. The receptors shown here come from a woman aged 25 to 39 with Graves' hyperthyroidism that later progressed to Graves' ophthalmopathy.

In this sample, this clonotype turned up many times. The J gene is TRBJ2-4, the V gene TRBV6-1; D tentatively reads TRBD1 or TRBD2 (6 bases each). The V end lost 1 base, the J end lost 3 bases, and 16 bases lay between the germline ends. The germline V gene has CDR1 MNHNS and CDR2 SASEGT. The CDR3 runs 17 residues. Written as DNA, the CDR3 is TGTGCCAGCAGTGAAGGAGGGGGGTACGCGGACAAAAACATTCAGTACTTC. Residues: CASSEGGGYADKNIQYF.

This clonotype was observed many times. The chain joins TRBV5-6 to TRBJ2-7, with 9 bases that match TRBD2. The CDR3 extends over 16 amino acids. CDR1 SGHDT and CDR2 YYEEEE come from the germline V gene. Losses at the gene ends were 0 bases for V and 3 bases for J; bases not matched to a gene: 7. For the CDR3, the DNA is TGTGCCAGCAGCTTGGGGTTTGGTAGCGGGAGCTACGAGCAGTACTTC. Its protein is CASSLGFGSGSYEQYF.

The chain has TRBV6-1 and TRBJ1-1; D possibly corresponds to TRBD1 (5 bases). V lost 7 bases and J 4 bases, leaving 16 bases between the germline ends. Germline-derived CDR1 and CDR2 are MNHNS and SASEGT. The CDR3 covers 14 residues. CDR3 residues: CASTPRTGTTEAFF. CDR3 DNA: TGTGCCAGCACCCCCCGAACGGGGACCACTGAAGCTTTCTTT.

This clonotype was observed at least ten times. The chain links TRBV6-2 or TRBV6-3 to TRBJ2-4, with 12 bases fitting TRBD2. Germline CDR1 reads MNHEY; CDR2 reads SVGEGT. With V trimmed by 6 bases and J by 0 bases, 3 bases remained unmatched. The CDR3 is 16 amino acids. In DNA, the CDR3 is TGTGCCAGCAGCTGGACTAGCGGGGTAGCCAAAAACATTCAGTACTTC. Encoded protein: CASSWTSGVAKNIQYF.

This clonotype has ten or more counts. V gene TRBV7-6 combines with J gene TRBJ2-2; no reliable D call. Trimming left V 1 base short and J 0 bases short, with 9 bases between. The CDR3 runs 16 residues. Germline lookup yields CDR1 SGHVS and CDR2 FNYEAQ. The CDR3 region is CASSLGAATNTGELFF. Here the CDR3 DNA reads TGTGCCAGCAGCTTAGGTGCAGCGACGAACACCGGGGAGCTGTTTTTT.

The chain combines TRBV6-1 with TRBJ2-7; D may be TRBD1 or TRBD2 (5 bases each). Germline values: CDR1 MNHNS, CDR2 SASEGT. The CDR3 is made up of 13 amino acids. Trimming removed 8 bases at V and 2 bases at J, with 13 bases between. The CDR3 sequence: CASREGRPYEQYF. The CDR3 DNA sequence: TGTGCCAGCCGCGAGGGACGGCCCTACGAGCAGTACTTC.

In its sample, this clonotype was seen many times. The genes are TRBV7-2 and TRBJ2-7; unclear D gene. In germline, CDR1 is SGHTA, CDR2 FQGNSA. V lost 2 bases, J lost 2 bases, and 7 bases lay in between. This CDR3 is 13 amino acids long. DNA for the CDR3: TGTGCCAGCAGCTTACTTACCGCCTACGAGCAGTACTTC. Its translation is CASSLLTAYEQYF.

The chain couples TRBV3-1 to TRBJ2-7, with no clear D. V was cut by 6 bases and J by 0 bases, with 9 bases left in between. The CDR3 covers 13 residues. The germline CDR1 and CDR2 sequences are LGHDT and YNNKEL (reference sequence). In DNA, the CDR3 is TGTGCCAGCAGGCAAACCGACTCCTACGAGCAGTACTTC. Protein product: CASRQTDSYEQYF.